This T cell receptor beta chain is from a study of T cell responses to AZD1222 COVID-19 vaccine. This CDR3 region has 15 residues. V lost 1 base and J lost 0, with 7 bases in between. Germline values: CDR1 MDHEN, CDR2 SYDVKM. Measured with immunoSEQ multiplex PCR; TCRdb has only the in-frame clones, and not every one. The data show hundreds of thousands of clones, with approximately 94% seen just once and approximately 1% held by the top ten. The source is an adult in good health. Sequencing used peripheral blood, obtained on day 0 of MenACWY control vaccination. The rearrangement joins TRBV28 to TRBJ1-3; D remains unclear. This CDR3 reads CASSLSLSSGNTIYF. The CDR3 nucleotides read TGTGCCAGCAGTTTATCTTTAAGCTCTGGAAACACCATATATTTT.